Listed here are 30 T cell receptor beta chains from one sample, sequenced in a study of blood T cell repertoires in COVID-19. The assay was immunoSEQ multiplex PCR, and TCRdb's table has in-frame clones only and misses some. The table has 110,000 to 150,000 clones, around 89% seen once; the top ten hold around 3%. Sequencing used peripheral blood. These TCRs come from a man in his sixties with active or convalescent COVID-19.

The genes are TRBV28 and TRBJ2-1, with 11 positions matching TRBD2. Germline assignment: CDR1 MDHEN and CDR2 SYDVKM. The J segment lost 6 bases and the V segment lost 3 bases, leaving 4 bases of the junction unmatched. This CDR3 contains 15 residues. The chain's CDR3 is CASSLTSGKINEQFF. In DNA, the CDR3 is TGTGCCAGCAGTTTGACTAGCGGGAAGATCAATGAGCAGTTCTTC.

The gene calls are TRBV7-2 and TRBJ2-5; 8 nucleotides align to TRBD1. This CDR3 spans 15 amino acids. V dropped 2 bases and J dropped 5; count of bases not matched to a gene: 7. CDR1 SGHTA and CDR2 FQGNSA come from the germline V gene. CDR3 DNA sequence: TGTGCCAGCAGCTTACGGACAGGGACGGGGGAGACCCAGTACTTC. Residues: CASSLRTGTGETQYF.

This rearrangement joins TRBV6-2 or TRBV6-3 to TRBJ2-3, with D perhaps matching TRBD2 (6 bases). The germline V and J ends were trimmed by 4 bases and 0 bases, with 11 bases remaining between them. Per germline, CDR1 MNHEY and CDR2 SVGEGT. The CDR3 extends over 15 amino acids. The CDR3 here is CASSWGDGSTDTQYF. For the CDR3, the DNA is TGTGCCAGCAGTTGGGGGGACGGAAGCACAGATACGCAGTATTTT.

The rearrangement joins TRBV30 to TRBJ1-5, with D tentatively TRBD1 (5 bases). Trimming pared 3 bases from V and 3 bases from J, leaving 12 bases between. The CDR3 covers 14 residues. Germline CDR1 is GTSNPN and CDR2 is SVGIG (reference sequence). CDR3 protein: CAWRSRGYNQPQHF. DNA for the CDR3: TGTGCCTGGAGATCTAGGGGCTACAATCAGCCCCAGCATTTT.

The chain recombines TRBV5-1 with TRBJ1-1; 7 bases are a match to TRBD1. V lost 2 bases, J lost 3 bases, and 4 bases stayed unmatched. The CDR3 sequence is 14 residues long. The germline V gene encodes CDR1 SGHRS and CDR2 YFSETQ. The CDR3 DNA reads TGCGCCAGCAGCTTCGGACAGGCTTACACTGAAGCTTTCTTT. Amino acid sequence: CASSFGQAYTEAFF. Filled out from reference TRBV5-1 and TRBJ1-1, the complete variable domain reads KAGVTQTPRYLIKTRGQQVTLSCSPISGHRSVSWYQQTPGQGLQFLFEYFSETQRNKGNFPGRFSGRQFSNSRSEMNVSTLELGDSALYLCASSFGQAYTEAFFGQGTRLTVV.

The chain links TRBV7-8 to TRBJ1-5; 7 positions match TRBD1. V shed 5 bases, J shed 10 bases, and the junction held 8 bases outside the gene matches. The CDR3 covers 13 residues. CDR1 SGHVS and CDR2 FQNEAQ come from the germline V gene. CDR3 sequence (DNA): TGTGCCAGCAGCAGTGACAGGGTAGGTCCCCAGCATTTT. This codes for CASSSDRVGPQHF.

This clone was observed a single time. The V and J genes are TRBV6-6 and TRBJ2-2; TRBD2 aligns across 7 bases. The CDR3 totals 15 residues. Germline V gene lookup returns CDR1 MNHNY and CDR2 SVGAGI (reference sequence). Trimming at V came to 8 bases and at J to 1 base, leaving 7 bases not matched to a gene. CDR3 in DNA: TGTGCCAGCTTCCGTGGGGGGGGGAACACCGGGGAGCTGTTTTTT. Amino acid sequence: CASFRGGGNTGELFF.

This clone showed up just once. The gene calls are TRBV7-2 and TRBJ2-7, with 8 bases aligning to TRBD2. Germline V gene sequence: CDR1 SGHTA, CDR2 FQGNSA. This CDR3 has 15 amino acids. V lost 2 bases, J lost 6 bases, and 9 bases stayed unmatched. The CDR3 DNA is TGTGCCAGCAGCTTACGCGGGGGGCTGACAGGCGAGCAGTACTTC. This sequence encodes CASSLRGGLTGEQYF.

This chain links TRBV21-1 with TRBJ2-1; TRBD2, as called in the table, went unchecked against the DNA. TRBV21-1 is assigned pseudogene status. This CDR3 is 10 amino acids long. CDR3 DNA: TGTGCCAGCGGGGGAGGAGAGCAGTTCTTC. It is translated as CASGGGEQFF.

The V call is TRBV5-5, the J call TRBJ1-6; no reliable D call. Trimming cost V 0 bases and J 9 bases, with 13 bases left between them. Germline-derived CDR1 and CDR2 are SGHKS and YYEKEE (reference sequence). The length of the CDR3 is 15 residues. This CDR3 reads CASSLGRGGLSPLHF. The CDR3, as DNA: TGTGCCAGCAGCTTGGGTCGGGGAGGACTTTCACCCCTCCACTTT.

This clone was seen once. V is TRBV5-6 and J is TRBJ2-2, with a weak D call TRBD1 (6 bases). V was shortened by 4 bases and J by 2 bases, with 15 bases between the two germline ends. The CDR3 runs to 16 residues. Germline loops: CDR1 SGHDT, CDR2 YYEEEE. As DNA, the CDR3 is TGTGCCAGCAGCATCCGGACAGTAGAAAACACCGGGGAGCTGTTTTTT. Protein: CASSIRTVENTGELFF.

The chain uses TRBV4-1 and TRBJ1-6, with D perhaps matching TRBD1 (5 bases). Per germline, CDR1 MGHRA and CDR2 YSYEKL. The length of the CDR3 is 17 residues. V was shortened by 5 bases and J by 7 bases, with 21 bases between the two germline ends. The CDR3 bases are TGCGCCAGCAGCATCTTCCCCCTGGCAGGGTGGAATTCACCCCTCCACTTT. Protein: CASSIFPLAGWNSPLHF.

This clone was seen only once. The rearrangement links TRBV6-5 to TRBJ2-7, with 13 bases aligning to TRBD2. Germline V gene sequence: CDR1 MNHEY, CDR2 SVGAGI. This CDR3 spans 16 amino acids. V dropped 6 bases and J dropped 1; count of bases not matched to a gene: 6. CDR3 in amino acids: CASRYGLAGASYEQYF. CDR3 nucleotides: TGTGCCAGCAGGTACGGACTAGCGGGAGCGTCCTACGAGCAGTACTTC.

The chain employs TRBV6-2 or TRBV6-3 and TRBJ2-7, with a weak D call TRBD2 (6 bases). Trimming took 0 bases from V and 2 from J, leaving 11 bases between them. This CDR3 spans 15 amino acids. CDR1 MNHEY and CDR2 SVGEGT come from the germline V gene. This CDR3 is CASSYSTSRAYEQYF. The CDR3 nucleotides are TGTGCCAGCAGTTACTCCACTAGCAGGGCCTACGAGCAGTACTTC.

V is TRBV19 and J is TRBJ1-3, with D maybe TRBD1 (5 bases). Germline CDR1 and CDR2: LNHDA and SQIVND (reference sequence). The CDR3 is 16 amino acids. Trimming stripped 1 base from V and 0 bases from J, with 10 bases between. CDR3 residues: CASSIGRTFSGNTIYF. The DNA for the CDR3 is TGTGCCAGTAGTATAGGCCGGACATTCTCTGGAAACACCATATATTTT.

For the CDR3, the DNA is TGTGCCAGCAGTTCACAGGGGGCCGCCGAGACCCAGTACTTC. It translates to CASSSQGAAETQYF. This chain connects TRBV28 to TRBJ2-5, with TRBD1 identical over 9 bases. Germline CDR1 and CDR2: MDHEN and SYDVKM. This CDR3 spans 14 amino acids. Trimming cost V 4 bases and J 5 bases; bases outside gene matches: 5.

CDR3 bases: TGTGCCAGCAGCGTGAAAATAGGGGGCACTGAAGCTTTCTTT. Encoded protein: CASSVKIGGTEAFF. The rearrangement links TRBV9 to TRBJ1-1; a possible D gene is TRBD1 (6 bases). V gave up 2 bases and J gave up 4 bases, with 12 bases separating them. Germline CDR1 reads SGDLS; CDR2 reads YYNGEE. This CDR3 has 14 residues.

The CDR3 nucleotides read TGTGCCAGCGGAGCGACAGGGGGAGGCTACACCTTC. It translates to CASGATGGGYTF. The V and J genes are TRBV7-9 and TRBJ1-2, with TRBD1 identical over 9 bases. Germline lookup yields CDR1 SEHNR and CDR2 FQNEAQ (reference sequence). With V trimmed by 8 bases and J by 8 bases, 6 bases remained unmatched. The CDR3 spans 12 residues.

This rearrangement joins TRBV29-1 to TRBJ2-2, with D unclear. Germline CDR1 and CDR2: SQVTM and ANQGSEA. With 3 bases removed from V and 1 base from J, the gap between germline ends came to 3 bases. The CDR3 is 12 amino acids. The CDR3 DNA follows: TGCAGCGTTGACCGGAACACCGGGGAGCTGTTTTTT. Translation gives CSVDRNTGELFF.

The chain has TRBV6-1 and TRBJ1-5; TRBD1 aligns across 8 bases. Trimming removed 4 bases from V and 1 base from J; junction bases left unmatched: 6. Germline V gene data show CDR1 as MNHNS and CDR2 as SASEGT. The CDR3 totals 16 residues. The CDR3, as DNA: TGTGCCAGCAGTGGGCTAGACAGGGGAAGCAATCAGCCCCAGCATTTT. Translation: CASSGLDRGSNQPQHF.

J is TRBJ1-1 and V is TRBV5-1; 9 positions match TRBD1. CDR3 length equals 15 residues. Germline-derived CDR1 and CDR2 are SGHRS and YFSETQ. J gave up 5 bases and V 8 bases, and 13 bases lay outside the gene matches. The CDR3 DNA follows: TGCGCCAGTTCAGTGGTAGACAGGGGGAGGACTGAAGCTTTCTTT. Translation gives CASSVVDRGRTEAFF. Full variable domain (missing parts from reference TRBV5-1 and TRBJ1-1): KAGVTQTPRYLIKTRGQQVTLSCSPISGHRSVSWYQQTPGQGLQFLFEYFSETQRNKGNFPGRFSGRQFSNSRSEMNVSTLELGDSALYLCASSVVDRGRTEAFFGQGTRLTVV.

V gene TRBV25-1 combines with J gene TRBJ1-2; 9 nucleotides agree with TRBD1. CDR1 is MGHDK, CDR2 SYGVNS, per germline. V was pared by 9 bases and J by 6 bases, with 5 bases of the junction left unmatched. The CDR3 consists of 12 residues. The CDR3 loop is CASMDRGDGYTF. The DNA of the CDR3 is TGTGCCAGTATGGACAGGGGTGATGGCTACACCTTC.

V usage is TRBV6-5 and J usage is TRBJ1-2; tentatively, D is TRBD1 (6 bases). Trimming took off 4 bases at V and 7 bases at J, with 16 bases between the two ends. The CDR3 is 14 residues long. Germline V gene lookup returns CDR1 MNHEY and CDR2 SVGAGI. CDR3 residues: CASSSWTDQGGYTF. CDR3 in DNA: TGTGCCAGCAGTTCCTGGACAGATCAGGGTGGCTACACCTTC.

The chain uses TRBV2 and TRBJ1-2; D is unresolved. Between the trimmed V and J ends, which lost 6 bases and 4 bases, there was a span of 12 bases. The CDR3 is 13 residues long. CDR1 and CDR2 (germline): SNHLY, FYNNEI. The CDR3 region is CASSQIKSYGYTF. In DNA, the CDR3 is TGTGCCAGCAGCCAGATTAAGTCCTATGGCTACACCTTC.

The chain recombines TRBV7-2 with TRBJ1-5; no clear D gene. The CDR3 is made up of 14 amino acids. Trimming removed 5 bases from V and 3 bases from J, with 11 bases in between. Germline V gene sequence: CDR1 SGHTA, CDR2 FQGNSA. The CDR3 sequence is CASSKAGVNQPQHF. The CDR3 bases are TGTGCCAGCAGCAAAGCCGGGGTCAATCAGCCCCAGCATTTT.

The chain has TRBV4-2 and TRBJ1-2, with 7 bases aligning to TRBD1. The trim removed 1 base at V and 3 bases at J, leaving 8 bases unmatched. Per the germline V gene, CDR1 is LGHNA and CDR2 is YNFKEQ. The CDR3 loop spans 16 amino acids. The CDR3 nucleotides are TGTGCCAGCAGCCAAGGACCGGAAGGGGGCTACTATGGCTACACCTTC. Amino acids: CASSQGPEGGYYGYTF.

The V and J genes are TRBV13 and TRBJ2-7, with D hard to call. V was shortened by 0 bases and J by 2 bases, with 5 bases between the two germline ends. Germline CDR1 reads PRHDT; CDR2 reads FYEKMQ (reference sequence). This CDR3 is built from 13 residues. CDR3 DNA: TGTGCCAGCAGCTTAGGTAGCACCTACGAGCAGTACTTC. Translating gives CASSLGSTYEQYF.

This clone was found a few times. This chain connects TRBV10-3 to TRBJ2-1; the D gene is possibly TRBD1 (6 bases). CDR3 length equals 14 residues. CDR1 ENHRY and CDR2 SYGVKD come from the germline V gene. The V end was cut by 2 bases, the J end by 12 bases, with 17 bases between. The CDR3 nucleotides read TGTGCCATCAGTGAGGGGTCCGGGACACCGGGGCAGTTCTTC. This codes for CAISEGSGTPGQFF.

The chain combines TRBV7-2 with TRBJ1-2; D is undetermined. Germline CDR1 SGHTA, CDR2 FQGNSA. Trimming shortened V by 3 bases and J by 2 bases, and 10 bases separated the two germline ends. This CDR3 is built from 14 residues. CDR3 DNA: TGTGCCAGCAGCTTCGCACGGAGAAACTATGGCTACACCTTC. Its translation: CASSFARRNYGYTF.

The rearrangement uses TRBV29-1 and TRBJ2-3; D perhaps matches TRBD2 (6 bases). V lost 4 bases, J lost 0 bases, and 8 bases lay in between. The CDR3 runs to 13 residues. Germline V CDR1 and CDR2: SQVTM, ANQGSEA. The CDR3 region is CSVVRGSTDTQYF. The CDR3 nucleotides are TGCAGCGTTGTGCGGGGTAGCACAGATACGCAGTATTTT.